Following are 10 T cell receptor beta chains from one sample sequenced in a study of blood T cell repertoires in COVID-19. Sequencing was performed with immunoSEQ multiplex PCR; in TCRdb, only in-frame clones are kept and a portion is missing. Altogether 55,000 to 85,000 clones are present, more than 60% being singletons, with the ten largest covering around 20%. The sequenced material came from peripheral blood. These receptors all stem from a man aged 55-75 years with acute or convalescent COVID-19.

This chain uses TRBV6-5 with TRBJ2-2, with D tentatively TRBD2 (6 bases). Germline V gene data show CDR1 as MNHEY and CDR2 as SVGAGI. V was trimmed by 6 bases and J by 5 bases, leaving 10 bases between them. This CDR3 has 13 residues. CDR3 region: CASRHGGTGELFF. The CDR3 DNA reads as TGTGCCAGCAGGCATGGGGGGACCGGGGAGCTGTTTTTT.

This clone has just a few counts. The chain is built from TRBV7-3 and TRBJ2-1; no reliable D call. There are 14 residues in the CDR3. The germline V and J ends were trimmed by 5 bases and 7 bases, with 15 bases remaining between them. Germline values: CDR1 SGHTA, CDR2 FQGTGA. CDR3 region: CASSPFETWNEQFF. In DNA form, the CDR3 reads TGTGCCAGCAGCCCCTTTGAGACTTGGAATGAGCAGTTCTTC.

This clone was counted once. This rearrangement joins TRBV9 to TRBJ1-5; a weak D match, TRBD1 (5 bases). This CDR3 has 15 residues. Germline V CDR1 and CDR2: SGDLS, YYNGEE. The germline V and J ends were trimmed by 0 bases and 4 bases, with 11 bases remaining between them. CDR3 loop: CASSVAGVENQPQHF. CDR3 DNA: TGTGCCAGCAGCGTAGCGGGGGTGGAAAATCAGCCCCAGCATTTT.

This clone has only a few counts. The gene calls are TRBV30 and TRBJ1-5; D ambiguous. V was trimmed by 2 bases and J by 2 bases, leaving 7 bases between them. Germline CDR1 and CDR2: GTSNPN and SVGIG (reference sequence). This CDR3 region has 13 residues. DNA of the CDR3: TGTGCCTGGAGTCGACAAGGCAATCAGCCCCAGCATTTT. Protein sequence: CAWSRQGNQPQHF.

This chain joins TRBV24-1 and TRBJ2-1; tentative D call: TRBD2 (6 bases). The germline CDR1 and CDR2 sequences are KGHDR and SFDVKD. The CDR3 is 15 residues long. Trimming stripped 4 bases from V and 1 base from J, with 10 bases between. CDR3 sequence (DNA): TGTGCCACCAGTGACGTGGGGGGTTCCTACAATGAGCAGTTCTTC. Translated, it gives CATSDVGGSYNEQFF.

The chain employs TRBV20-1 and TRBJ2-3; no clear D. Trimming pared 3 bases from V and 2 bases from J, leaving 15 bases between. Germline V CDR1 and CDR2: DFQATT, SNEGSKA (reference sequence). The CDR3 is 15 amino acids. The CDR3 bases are TGCAGTGCTAGTCAGGCAGCACCTTCCACAGATACGCAGTATTTT. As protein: CSASQAAPSTDTQYF.

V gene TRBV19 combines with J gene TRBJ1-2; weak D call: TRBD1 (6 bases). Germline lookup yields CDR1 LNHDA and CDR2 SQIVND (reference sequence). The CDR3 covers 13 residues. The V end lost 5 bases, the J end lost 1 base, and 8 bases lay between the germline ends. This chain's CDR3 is CASSGQFNYGYTF. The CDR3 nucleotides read TGTGCCAGTAGTGGACAGTTTAACTATGGCTACACCTTC.

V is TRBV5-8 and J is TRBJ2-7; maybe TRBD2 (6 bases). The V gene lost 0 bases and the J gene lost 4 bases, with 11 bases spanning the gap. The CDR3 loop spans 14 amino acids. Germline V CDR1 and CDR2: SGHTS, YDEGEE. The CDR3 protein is CASSLGGMSYEQYF. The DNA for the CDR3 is TGTGCCAGCAGCTTGGGCGGGATGTCGTACGAGCAGTACTTC.

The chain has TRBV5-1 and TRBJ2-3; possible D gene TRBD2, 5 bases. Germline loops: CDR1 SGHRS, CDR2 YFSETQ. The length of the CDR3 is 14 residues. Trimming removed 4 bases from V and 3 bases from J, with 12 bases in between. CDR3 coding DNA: TGCGCCAGCAGCGACCAAGCGGTAACAGATACGCAGTATTTT. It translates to CASSDQAVTDTQYF. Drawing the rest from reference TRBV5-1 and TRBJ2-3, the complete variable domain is KAGVTQTPRYLIKTRGQQVTLSCSPISGHRSVSWYQQTPGQGLQFLFEYFSETQRNKGNFPGRFSGRQFSNSRSEMNVSTLELGDSALYLCASSDQAVTDTQYFGPGTRLTVL.

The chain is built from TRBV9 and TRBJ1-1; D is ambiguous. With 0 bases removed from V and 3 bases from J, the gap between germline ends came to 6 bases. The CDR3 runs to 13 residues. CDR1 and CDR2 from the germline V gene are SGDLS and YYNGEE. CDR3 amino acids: CASSVDIDTEAFF. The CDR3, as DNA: TGTGCCAGCAGCGTAGATATTGACACTGAAGCTTTCTTT.